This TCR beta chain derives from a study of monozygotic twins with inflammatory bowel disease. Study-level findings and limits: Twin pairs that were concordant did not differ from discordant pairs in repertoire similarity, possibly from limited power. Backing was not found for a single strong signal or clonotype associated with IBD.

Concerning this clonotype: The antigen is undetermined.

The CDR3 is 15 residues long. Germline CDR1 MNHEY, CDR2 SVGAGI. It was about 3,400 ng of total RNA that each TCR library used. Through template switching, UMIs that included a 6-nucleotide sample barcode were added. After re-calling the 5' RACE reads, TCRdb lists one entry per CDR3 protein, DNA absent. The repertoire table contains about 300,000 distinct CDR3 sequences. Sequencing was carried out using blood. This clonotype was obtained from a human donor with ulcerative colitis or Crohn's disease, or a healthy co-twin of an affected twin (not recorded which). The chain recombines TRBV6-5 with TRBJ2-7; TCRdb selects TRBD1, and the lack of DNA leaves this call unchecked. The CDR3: CASSSRTGEGWEQYF.